Included here is one T cell receptor beta chain sequence, with context. This clone was seen only a few times. Its binding antigen is unknown. The record has no base qualities; no much larger clone is one base away. This sample was included in a study of blood T cell repertoires in COVID-19 (dated by TCRdb to about 2020). Turning to the overall study: The collaborator samples originated in the United States, Italy and Spain and spanned the acute and convalescent phases of COVID-19. Sample metadata almost always included a de-identified subject ID, COVID-19 status, age in years and sex. Samples were obtained from the ongoing ImmuneRACE study (first 160 participants) and from about 1,300 subjects provided by 6 global collaborators. The repertoires were made available in a free public database intended to serve as a resource for research on the immune response to SARS-CoV-2. The dataset comprised deeply sampled blood TCRbeta repertoires from subjects exposed to, actively infected with, or recovered from COVID-19. The prospective study material was composed of cDNA or gDNA derived from T cells, B-cell-depleted T cells, or PBMCs. Where HLA class I and class II types were available, the types were taken from metadata supplied by the sample provider, not from assay-based typing.

The V end loses 1 base and the J end loses 6 bases, and a stretch of 8 bases separates them. From the germline V gene, CDR1 is KGHDR and CDR2 is SFDVKD. The CDR3 goes from the cysteine to the phenylalanine over 13 residues. Solely the CDR3 DNA is kept, with 39 bases framed from the first base. In Seattle, one collaborating source enrolled patients while the infection was active and tracked those patients longitudinally over the course of disease. Whole blood was collected in K2EDTA tubes by collaborating institutions according to the institutions' own protocols. For TCRbeta analysis, collaborator samples were shipped as frozen whole blood, as isolated PBMCs, or as DNA extracted from either sample type. TCRbeta CDR3 regions were amplified from genomic DNA using the immunoSEQ Assay, a bias-controlled multiplex PCR. The paper's processing steps were these. The number of nucleated cells in each sample was estimated from the amplification of reference gene primers within the assay. Sequence reads were collapsed and filtered to measure the absolute abundance of every unique TCRbeta CDR3 rearrangement. For each sample, productive Simpson clonality was calculated by taking the square root of Simpson's diversity index across productive rearrangements. TCRdb's version of the immuneACCESS table is confined to in-frame rearrangements and falls short of the full clone set. An unresolved V gene accounts for under half of the shortfall where checked; the remainder is of unknown origin. V, J and clone size derive from that table, while D and trimming were established from the DNA sequence. This sample holds 250,000 to 300,000 clones; about nine tenths were observed only once. Roughly 10% of the sample comes from the top ten.

The research as a whole found: How much clinical and demographic metadata was included differed by source and by participant, and the metadata was provided uncurated.

What was sequenced was peripheral blood. The chain is encoded by TRBV24-1 joined to TRBJ1-2, and the D gene may be TRBD1, 6 bases matching. This TCR was sampled from a woman aged 30 to 39 with COVID-19, enrolled during active disease. The nucleotide sequence is given as TGTGCCACCAGTGATTTCGAGGGGGATGGCTACACCTTC. Protein translation: CATSDFEGDGYTF.